This is a list of T cell receptor beta chains from one sample in a study of T cells in Graves' hyperthyroidism and ophthalmopathy. MiXCR was run by TCRdb on the multiplex PCR reads, yielding one entry per CDR3 protein. The table shows about 380,000 distinct CDR3 sequences, with approximately 13% occurring only once. The sample taken for sequencing was blood. Receptors originate from a man aged 25 to 40 with Graves' hyperthyroidism that later progressed to Graves' ophthalmopathy. Both conserved end residues are part of each CDR3. Fields, in order: D gene, V gene, J gene, clone size, CDR3 protein, CDR3 DNA. A D gene is named only where the DNA matches it firmly. Clone size appears in some rows only: once, few, many, or a class for an expanded clone.

-	TRBV9	TRBJ1-1	-	CASSVEPSNTEAFF	TGTGCCAGCAGCGTAGAGCCCAGTAACACTGAAGCTTTCTTT
-	TRBV7-8	TRBJ1-5	many	CASSLGRDSNQPQHF	TGTGCCAGCAGCTTAGGCCGGGATAGCAATCAGCCCCAGCATTTT
-	TRBV5-1	TRBJ2-4	-	CASSLGSPGWDKNIQYF	TGCGCCAGCAGCTTGGGGTCGCCAGGGTGGGACAAAAACATTCAGTACTTC
TRBD2	TRBV5-1	TRBJ2-7	many	CASSLAGAGDEQYF	TGCGCCAGCAGTCTAGCGGGGGCGGGGGACGAGCAGTACTTC
TRBD1	TRBV12-3/TRBV12-4	TRBJ2-1	-	CASSLLDRVIGEQFF	TGTGCCAGCAGTTTACTGGACAGGGTTATAGGTGAGCAGTTCTTC
TRBD2	TRBV10-3	TRBJ2-3	-	CAISLGRGTDTQYF	TGTGCCATCAGCTTGGGGCGGGGGACAGATACGCAGTATTTT
-	TRBV2	TRBJ1-4	many	CASSESNSGKLFF	TGTGCCAGCAGTGAATCCAACTCTGGAAAACTGTTTTTT
-	TRBV27	TRBJ1-2	few	CASSLSGTPLEFYGYTF	TGTGCCAGCAGTTTATCGGGGACACCCCTAGAGTTTTATGGCTACACCTTC
-	TRBV6-6	TRBJ1-5	-	CASSYSQSNQPQHF	TGTGCCAGCAGTTACTCCCAAAGCAATCAGCCCCAGCATTTT
-	TRBV5-1	TRBJ2-5	-	CASSAGHRGETQYF	TGCGCCAGCAGCGCGGGACACAGAGGAGAGACCCAGTACTTC
TRBD2	TRBV30	TRBJ2-3	-	CARQLAGVTDTQYF	TGTGCCCGTCAGCTAGCGGGGGTCACAGATACGCAGTATTTT
-	TRBV3-1	TRBJ2-1	few	CASSQVGGGYSYNEQFF	TGTGCCAGCAGCCAAGTAGGTGGGGGGTACTCCTACAATGAGCAGTTCTTC
TRBD2	TRBV7-9	TRBJ2-1	-	CASSSGTSNPFF	TGTGCCAGCAGCTCCGGGACTAGCAATCCGTTCTTC
TRBD2	TRBV6-1	TRBJ2-3	many	CASSEIAGATDTQYF	TGTGCCAGCAGTGAAATAGCGGGAGCCACAGATACGCAGTATTTT
-	TRBV30	TRBJ1-4	many	CAWSVRMANEKLFF	TGTGCCTGGAGTGTCAGGATGGCTAATGAAAAACTGTTTTTT
-	TRBV6-1	TRBJ1-1	few	CASRPAGVSEAFF	TGTGCCAGCAGGCCGGCAGGGGTATCTGAAGCTTTCTTT
-	TRBV28	TRBJ2-1	few	CASSLGVRDSAASSYNEQFF	TGTGCCAGCAGTTTGGGTGTCAGGGACTCCGCCGCCAGCTCCTACAATGAGCAGTTCTTC
-	TRBV3-1	TRBJ2-3	many	CASSLQGGTDTQYF	TGTGCCAGCAGCTTACAGGGTGGCACAGATACGCAGTATTTT
-	TRBV7-3	TRBJ2-2	many	CASSLSPGAGTGELFF	TGTGCCAGCAGCTTATCGCCAGGGGCTGGCACCGGGGAGCTGTTTTTT
-	TRBV3-1	TRBJ1-2	many	CASSRDSLSNYGYTF	TGTGCCAGCAGCCGAGACAGCCTTTCTAACTATGGCTACACCTTC
-	TRBV3-1	TRBJ2-2	-	CASRRTQGGAGELFF	TGTGCCAGCAGACGAACGCAGGGTGGAGCCGGGGAGCTGTTTTTT
-	TRBV4-2	TRBJ2-3	few	CASSQDRDRVSTDTQYF	TGTGCCAGCAGCCAAGACAGGGACCGAGTTAGCACAGATACGCAGTATTTT